This TCR beta chain is drawn from a study of CD8+CD57+ T cells in acquired aplastic anemia. Study details: Quantities of DNA derived from sorted CD4+ and CD8+ cells averaged 3.2 ug. The study, taken as a whole, reports: Comparison of patients with controls identified approximately 28 shared CD8+ CDR3 sequences.

On this clonotype itself: The antigen is not known.

Only patients with CD8+CD57+ cell expansion on flow cytometry were chosen for sequencing. Every patient presented with severe acquired aplastic anemia. Germline V gene lookup returns CDR1 DFQATT and CDR2 SNEGSKA (reference sequence). This CDR3 contains 13 residues. V was clipped by 1 base and J by 4 bases, with 10 bases between them. CDR3 and TCR beta VDJ profiling relied on genomic DNA as the template. TCRdb re-called the reads with MiXCR, one entry per CDR3 protein. This sample carries just over 200,000 distinct CDR3 sequences, 50% to 70% of them seen once, and the ten largest clones take around three fifths.

The J gene is TRBJ1-2, the V gene TRBV20-1; the D is unclear. The sequence derives from a human donor with aplastic anemia. Material: sorted CD4+, CD8+, or CD8+CD57+ T cells (not recorded which) from PBMCs. The CDR3 reads CSARVEGGYGYTF. The CDR3 DNA reads as TGCAGTGCTAGAGTGGAGGGAGGCTATGGCTACACCTTC.